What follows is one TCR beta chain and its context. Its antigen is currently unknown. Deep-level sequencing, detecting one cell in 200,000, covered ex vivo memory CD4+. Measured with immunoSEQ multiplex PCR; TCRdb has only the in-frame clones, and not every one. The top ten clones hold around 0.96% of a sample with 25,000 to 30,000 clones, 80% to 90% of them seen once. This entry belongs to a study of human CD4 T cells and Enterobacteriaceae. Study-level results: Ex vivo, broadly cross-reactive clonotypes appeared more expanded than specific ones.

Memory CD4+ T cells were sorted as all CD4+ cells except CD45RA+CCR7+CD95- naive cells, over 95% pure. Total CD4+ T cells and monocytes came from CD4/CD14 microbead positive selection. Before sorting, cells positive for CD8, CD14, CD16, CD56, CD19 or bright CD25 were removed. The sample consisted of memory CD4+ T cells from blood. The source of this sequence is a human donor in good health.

In DNA form, the CDR3 reads TGTGCCAGTAGTATGAAACCGGAGCAGGCCCCATCGGAGACCCAGTACTTC. Translated: CASSMKPEQAPSETQYF. This chain joins TRBV19 and TRBJ2-5; D unresolved. The V gene lost 3 bases and the J gene lost 5 bases, with 22 bases spanning the gap. CDR1 and CDR2 from the germline V gene are LNHDA and SQIVND (reference sequence). CDR3 length: 17 residues.